Reported below is one TCR beta chain. The antigen it recognizes is unknown. Within one base of it there is no much larger clone, and no base qualities were kept. The CDR3 regions of human TCRbeta chains were analyzed by immunosequencing. In the paper's pipeline: Repertoire TCRs were checked for matches against a reference library of SARS-CoV-2-specific TCRs that had been generated using the MIRA antigen-specificity platform. Breadth was defined as the fraction of unique TCRs that were SARS-CoV-2-associated, and depth was defined as the fraction of total T cells that were SARS-CoV-2-associated. Using the MIRA data, every spike-specific TCR was mapped to the spike region that the TCR reacted to and assigned to either a CD4 or a CD8 class. Log10-transformed breadth and depth values were compared by one-way ANOVA with Sidak's multiple comparisons tests. The immuneACCESS repertoire file appears here via TCRdb, limited to in-frame rearrangements. These files lack a portion of the clones; in checked studies, under half of the deficit traces to unresolved V genes, and the cause of the others is not known. V and J calls and clone size come straight from that table; D and trimming were deduced from the DNA. The table for this sample lists about 130,000 clones; over 75% of them were counted only once. The ten most abundant clones make up about 8.3% of the sample.

The data originate from a study of T cell responses to AZD1222 COVID-19 vaccine (dated by TCRdb to the early 2020s). For the study in its entirety: AZD1222 recipients whose second dose came at about 4 weeks and those whose second dose came at about 12 weeks were combined into one group, since spike-specific TCR depth and breadth did not differ between the two schedules. A total of 233 trial participants underwent TCR sequencing, of whom about 200 had received two doses of AZD1222 and about 25 had received two doses of the MenACWY control vaccine. Trial participants were enrolled by age into 18-55, 56-69 and 70-plus year subgroups, with approximately 150, 30 and 60 TCR-sequenced participants respectively.

The time point label, read with the paper, signifies: baseline before first vaccination. Vaccinee samples came from UK trials COV001 and COV002, including a single-blind randomized controlled phase 2/3 trial of AZD1222 (ChAdOx1 nCoV-19) in healthy adults. For TCRbeta chain sequencing, PBMC samples were collected from trial participants at day 0 and at day 28 after the second dose. The study at large found these results: Conclusions about previously exposed vaccinees are limited because only six or seven AZD1222 recipients were SARS-CoV-2 seropositive at baseline. The vaccine-associated CD4 TCRs covered the entire spike protein, and the dominant responses fell in regions 160-218 and 743-854. Spike-specific TCR breadth and depth rose significantly after two AZD1222 doses compared with day 0 and with MenACWY recipients. Most participants were white British and females outnumbered males, and the authors suggested that clonal diversity may have been underestimated. Reportedly, almost half of the unique spike-specific TCRs recognized epitopes lying outside the regions that are mutated in the B.1.351 and B.1.1.7 variants. In the small 56-69-year group, the increase in depth fell short of significance, most likely because of low power. No day 14 peak-response samples were available, so repertoires were characterized only after the peak T cell response.

The germline V gene (reference sequence) sets CDR1 to SGHNT and CDR2 to YYREEE. A distance of 14 bases separates the germline ends of V and J, which lose 4 bases and 0 bases respectively. From cysteine to phenylalanine, the CDR3 is 16 amino acids long. Only CDR3 DNA is held: 48 bases, read in frame from base 1. The source of this sequence is an adult in good health. The sequence joins TRBV5-4 to TRBJ2-1; the D segment could be TRBD2, given 5 matching bases. The material was peripheral blood, obtained on day 0 of AZD1222 vaccination. The nucleotide sequence reads TGTGCCAGCAGCGTGATGACTACTATCTCCTACAATGAGCAGTTCTTC. Its translation is CASSVMTTISYNEQFF.